This T cell receptor (beta chain) was profiled in a study of T cell clones after liver transplantation. Looking at the study overall: Immunosuppression withdrawal was tried within 2 years after liver transplantation in this trial. General study findings and limits: Donor-reactive sequences fell more than third party-reactive ones, suggesting partial deletion.

Unstimulated PBMCs were sorted into CD3+CD4+ and CD3+CD8+ populations. Profiling relied on immunoSEQ multiplex PCR, and the TCRdb table lists in-frame clones only, not all of them. The table records about 80,000 clones, 80% to 85% of them present only once. A note on this clone: Its cognate antigen is unknown.

This sample comprised CD4+ T cells from blood, obtained 45 to 46 months after liver transplant. This TCR was sampled from a human patient who received a liver transplant. Some T cells may trace back to the graft donor.

CDR3 nucleotides: TGTGCCAGCAGGGGACAGGATGGTCAGCCCCAGCATTTT. Residues: CASRGQDGQPQHF. The gene calls are TRBV28 and TRBJ1-5, with 8 bases lining up with TRBD1. V shed 6 bases and J 6 bases; nucleotides not matched to a gene: 4. Per the germline V gene, CDR1 is MDHEN and CDR2 is SYDVKM. The CDR3 extends over 13 amino acids.